This T cell receptor (beta chain) is from a study of identical twins. This clonotype came up a few times. Antigen specificity is unknown. A universal primer binding site was introduced by template switching. The final cDNA contained unique molecular identifiers. MiXCR, applied by TCRdb to the 5' RACE reads, yields one record per CDR3 protein. This sample has around 370,000 distinct CDR3 sequences, with 9% found just once. V lost 5 bases and J lost 8, with 16 bases in between. Germline lookup yields CDR1 SGHVS and CDR2 FQNEAQ. The CDR3 runs 14 residues. The study's findings and limits: Twins' excess sharing was less marked for out-of-frame beta sequences. A cross-sectional statistical analysis, not follow-up of the same donors, supported the conclusions. Insertions ran lower in abundant cord blood beta clonotypes, though not in memory repertoires.

The genes are TRBV7-8 and TRBJ2-1, with D tentatively TRBD2 (5 bases). The sequenced sample was naive T cells sorted from blood. The clonotype comes from a woman aged 45-65 years in good health. The DNA of the CDR3 is TGTGCCAGCAGCGTCGGGGTAGGTGAGGATGAGCAGTTCTTC. Translating gives CASSVGVGEDEQFF.